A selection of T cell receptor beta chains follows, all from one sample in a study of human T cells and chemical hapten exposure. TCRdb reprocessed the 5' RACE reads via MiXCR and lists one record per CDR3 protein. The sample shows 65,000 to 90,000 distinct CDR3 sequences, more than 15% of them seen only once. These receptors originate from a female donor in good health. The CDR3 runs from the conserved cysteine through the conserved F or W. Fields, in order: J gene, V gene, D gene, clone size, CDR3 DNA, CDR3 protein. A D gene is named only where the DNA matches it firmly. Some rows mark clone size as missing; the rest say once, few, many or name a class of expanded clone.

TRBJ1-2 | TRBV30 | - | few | TGTGCCTGGAGCCCCTGGACAGTCGAGGGCTACACCTTC | CAWSPWTVEGYTF
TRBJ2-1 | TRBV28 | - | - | TGTGCCAGCAGCCCCGGCCTAGCCTTTGCCTACAATGAGCAGTTCTTC | CASSPGLAFAYNEQFF
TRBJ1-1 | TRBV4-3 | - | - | TGCGCCAGCAGCCAAGAGTCGGGGGAGCTATCGGAAGCTTTCTTT | CASSQESGELSEAFF
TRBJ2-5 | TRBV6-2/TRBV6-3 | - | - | TGTGCCAGCAGTGTCGTCTCCGCGACCCAGTACTTC | CASSVVSATQYF
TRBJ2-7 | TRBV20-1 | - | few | TGCAGTTCTACGACCGGGGGGCAGGGCTTGAACGAGCAGTACTTC | CSSTTGGQGLNEQYF
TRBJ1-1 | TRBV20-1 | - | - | TGCAGTGCTAGAGATCTCGTTGTCGACCGCAAGATGTGGATCTTT | CSARDLVVDRKMWIF
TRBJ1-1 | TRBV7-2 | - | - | TGTGCCAGCAGCCTTACAGGCGAGGGTCCCACTGAAGCTTTCTTT | CASSLTGEGPTEAFF
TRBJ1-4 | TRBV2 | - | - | TGTGCCAGCAGGGCAGGGAGGACTAATGAAAAACTGTTTTTT | CASRAGRTNEKLFF
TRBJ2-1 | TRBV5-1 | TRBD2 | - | TGCGCCAGCAGCTTGGTAGCGGGCAACAATGAGCAGTTCTTC | CASSLVAGNNEQFF
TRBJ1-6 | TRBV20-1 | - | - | TGCAGTGCTAGAGAAACGAGCTCCTATAATTCACCCCTCCACTTT | CSARETSSYNSPLHF
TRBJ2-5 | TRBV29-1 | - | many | TGCAGCGTCCTAACAGAGACCCAGTACTTC | CSVLTETQYF
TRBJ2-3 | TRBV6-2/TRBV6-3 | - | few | TGTGCCAGCAGTTACCCCCGCACGGGGACAGATACGCAGTATTTT | CASSYPRTGTDTQYF
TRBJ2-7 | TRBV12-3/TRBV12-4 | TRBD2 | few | TGTGCCAGCAGTTTGCGCGGGAGGTCCCACGAGCAGTACTTC | CASSLRGRSHEQYF
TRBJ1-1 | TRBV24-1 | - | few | TGTGCCACCAGTGGGTCCGCACAATCGAACACTGAAGCTTTCTTT | CATSGSAQSNTEAFF
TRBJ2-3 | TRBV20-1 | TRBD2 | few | TGCAGTGCCCAGGGACTAGCTTTGGGGACGGATACGCAGTATTTT | CSAQGLALGTDTQYF
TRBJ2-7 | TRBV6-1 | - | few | TGTGCCAGCAGTGAAGCTTTAGGGGACGAGCAGTACTTC | CASSEALGDEQYF
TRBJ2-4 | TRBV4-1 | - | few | TGCGCCAGCAGCCCCGTGGCTAGCGCGGAAAACATTCAGTACTTC | CASSPVASAENIQYF
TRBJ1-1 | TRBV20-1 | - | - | TGCAGTGCTAGTACGCCAGGGAACACTGAAGCTTTCTTT | CSASTPGNTEAFF
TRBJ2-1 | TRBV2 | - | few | TGTGCCAGCAGTGAAGTCCAGGGAGGTGAGCAGTTCTTC | CASSEVQGGEQFF
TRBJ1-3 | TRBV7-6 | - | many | TGTGCCAGCAGCTTAGGGGGTTCTGGAAACACCATATATTTT | CASSLGGSGNTIYF
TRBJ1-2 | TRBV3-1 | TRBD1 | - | TGTGCCAGCAGCCGAGAGGGGACAGGGTTGAGCTATGGCTACACCTTC | CASSREGTGLSYGYTF
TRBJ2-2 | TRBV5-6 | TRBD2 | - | TGTGCCAGCAGCTCTCCCCCCCGGACTAGCGGGGGCCTCAACACCGGGGAGCTGTTTTTT | CASSSPPRTSGGLNTGELFF
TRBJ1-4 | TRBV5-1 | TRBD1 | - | TGCGCCAGCAGCTGGACAGGTCCTAATGAAAAACTGTTTTTT | CASSWTGPNEKLFF
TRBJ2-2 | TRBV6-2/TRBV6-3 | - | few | TGTGCCAGCAGTTACTCCACAGTATCCGGGGAGCTGTTTTTT | CASSYSTVSGELFF
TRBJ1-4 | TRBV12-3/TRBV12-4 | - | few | TGTGCCAGCAGTTTAGGTCGGCAGCATAATGAAAAACTGTTTTTT | CASSLGRQHNEKLFF
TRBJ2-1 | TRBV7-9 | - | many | TGTGCCAGCAGTCCAGACCCTAACAATGAGCAGTTCTTC | CASSPDPNNEQFF
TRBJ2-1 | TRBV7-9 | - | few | TGTGCCAGCAGCCTAGGCGGGGGCGGCTCCTACAATGAGCAGTTCTTC | CASSLGGGGSYNEQFF
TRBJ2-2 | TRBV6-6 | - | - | TGTGCCAGCAGAATAATTAACACCGGGGAGCTGTTTTTT | CASRIINTGELFF
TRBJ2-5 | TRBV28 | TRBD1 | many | TGTGCCAGCAGTTTAATCTCGGGACAGCATCAAGAGACCCAGTACTTC | CASSLISGQHQETQYF
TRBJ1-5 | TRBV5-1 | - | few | TGCGCCAGCAGCTTGGAAGGGTTGGATCAGCCCCAGCATTTT | CASSLEGLDQPQHF
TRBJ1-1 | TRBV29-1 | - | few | TGCAGCGTCGTGGTGAGGATGAACACTGAAGCTTTCTTT | CSVVVRMNTEAFF
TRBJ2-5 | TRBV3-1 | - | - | TGTGCCAGCAGCCTCGCTGAAGGGGAGACCCAGTACTTC | CASSLAEGETQYF
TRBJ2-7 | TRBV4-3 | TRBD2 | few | TGCGCCAGCAGCCAAGCCCTGGGCGGGGGGTACGAGCAGTACTTC | CASSQALGGGYEQYF
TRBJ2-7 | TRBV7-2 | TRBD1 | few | TGTGCCAGCAGCCCCGGGACAGCCCCCTACGAGCAGTACTTC | CASSPGTAPYEQYF
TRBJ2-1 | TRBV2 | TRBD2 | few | TGTGCCAGCAGTGAGACTAGCGGGATGGAAGGGTACAATGAGCAGTTCTTC | CASSETSGMEGYNEQFF
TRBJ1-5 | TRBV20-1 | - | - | TGCAGTGCTAGTCCCCACCCGGCAGATAGCAATCAGCCCCAGCATTTT | CSASPHPADSNQPQHF
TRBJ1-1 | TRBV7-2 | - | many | TGTGCCAGCAGCTTAAACCGGAACACTGAAGCTTTCTTT | CASSLNRNTEAFF
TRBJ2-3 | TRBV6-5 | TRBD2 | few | TGTGCCAGCAGAAGACTAGCGGGGGGGACAGATACGCAGTATTTT | CASRRLAGGTDTQYF
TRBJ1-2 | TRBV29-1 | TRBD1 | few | TGCAGCGTTGTGACAGGGGGCTATGGCTACACCTTC | CSVVTGGYGYTF
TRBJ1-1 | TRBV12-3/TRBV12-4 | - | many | TGTGCCAGCAGCCGGGCGGGGCTGAACACTGAAGCTTTCTTT | CASSRAGLNTEAFF
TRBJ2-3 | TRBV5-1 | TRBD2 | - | TGCGCCAGCAGCTCCGTTAGCGGGAGGGCCGCAGATACGCAGTATTTT | CASSSVSGRAADTQYF
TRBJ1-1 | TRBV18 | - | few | TGTGCCAGCTCAGAGGCTTGGGGGACTGAAGCTTTCTTT | CASSEAWGTEAFF
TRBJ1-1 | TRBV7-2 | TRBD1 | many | TGTGCCAGCAGCCATGAGACAGGGGCGAACACTGAAGCTTTCTTT | CASSHETGANTEAFF
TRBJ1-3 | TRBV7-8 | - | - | TGTGCCAGCAGCCCGCGCTGGGAGCCTGGAAACACCATATATTTT | CASSPRWEPGNTIYF
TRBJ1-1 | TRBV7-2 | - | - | TGTGCCAGCAGCCCTTCGGGGGGCGTTGGGAACACTGAAGCTTTCTTT | CASSPSGGVGNTEAFF
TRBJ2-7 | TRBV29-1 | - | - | TGCAGCGTTGACACCGGTAGCTCCTACGAGCAGTACTTC | CSVDTGSSYEQYF
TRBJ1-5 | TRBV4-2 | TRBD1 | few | TGTGCCAGCAGCCAAGACCGGGACAGGGGGCGTCAGCCCCAGCATTTT | CASSQDRDRGRQPQHF
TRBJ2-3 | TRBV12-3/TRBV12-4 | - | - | TGTGCCAGCAGTTTTTACCGGCAAAGCACAGATACGCAGTATTTT | CASSFYRQSTDTQYF
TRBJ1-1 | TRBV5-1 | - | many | TGCGCCAGCAGCTTGCGGCAGGGGAACACTGAAGCTTTCTTT | CASSLRQGNTEAFF
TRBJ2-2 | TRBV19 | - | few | TGTGCCAGTAGAGAGCCGAACACCGGGGAGCTGTTTTTT | CASREPNTGELFF
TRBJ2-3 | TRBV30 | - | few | TGTGCCTGGGCAGAAAGCACAGATACGCAGTATTTT | CAWAESTDTQYF
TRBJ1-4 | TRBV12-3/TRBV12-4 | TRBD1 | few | TGTGCCAGCAGTTTAAGTCAGGGGGCCGAAAAACTGTTTTTT | CASSLSQGAEKLFF
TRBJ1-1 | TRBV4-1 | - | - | TGCGCCAGCAGCCAAGATGTGGTTGGGTCAAACACTGAAGCTTTCTTT | CASSQDVVGSNTEAFF
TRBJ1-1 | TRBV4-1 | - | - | TGCGCCAGCAGCCAAGAGGAAAGGGGGACTGAAGCTTTCTTT | CASSQEERGTEAFF
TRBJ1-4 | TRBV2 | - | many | TGTGCCAGCAGTGAATCAGCAGGGAATGAAAAACTGTTTTTT | CASSESAGNEKLFF
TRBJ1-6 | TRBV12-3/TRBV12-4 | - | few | TGTGCCAGCACCAAGACAGGTGGGAATTCACCCCTCCACTTT | CASTKTGGNSPLHF
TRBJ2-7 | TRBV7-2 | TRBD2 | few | TGTGCCAGCAGCTTAGCGACCGGACTAGCCTTAGTTTCCGACTACGAGCAGTACTTC | CASSLATGLALVSDYEQYF